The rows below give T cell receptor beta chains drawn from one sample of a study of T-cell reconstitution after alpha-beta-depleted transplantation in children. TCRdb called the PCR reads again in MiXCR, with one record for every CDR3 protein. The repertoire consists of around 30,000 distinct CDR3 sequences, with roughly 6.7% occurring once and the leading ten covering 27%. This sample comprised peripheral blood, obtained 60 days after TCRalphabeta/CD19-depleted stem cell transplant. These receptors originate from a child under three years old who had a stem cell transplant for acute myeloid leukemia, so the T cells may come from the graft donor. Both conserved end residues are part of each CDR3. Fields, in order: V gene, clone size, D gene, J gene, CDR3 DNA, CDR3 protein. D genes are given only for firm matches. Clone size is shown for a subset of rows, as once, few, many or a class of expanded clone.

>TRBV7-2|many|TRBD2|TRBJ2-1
TGTGCCAGCAGCTTAGGGGGACTAGAGTACAATGAGCAGTTCTTC
CASSLGGLEYNEQFF
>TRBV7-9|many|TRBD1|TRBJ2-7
TGTGCCAGCAGCTTAAGGGGACAGAGCTCCTACGAGCAGTACTTC
CASSLRGQSSYEQYF
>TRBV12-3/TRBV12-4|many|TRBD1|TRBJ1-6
TGTGCCAGCAGTCCTTGGGACAGGGCAGGGGATTCACCCCTCCACTTT
CASSPWDRAGDSPLHF
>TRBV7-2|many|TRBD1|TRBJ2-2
TGTGCCAGCAGCTTAGATGGACAGGGACGCACCGGGGAGCTGTTTTTT
CASSLDGQGRTGELFF
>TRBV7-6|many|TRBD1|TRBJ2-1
TGTGCCAGCAGCCCGACAGGGGGCAATGAGCAGTTCTTC
CASSPTGGNEQFF
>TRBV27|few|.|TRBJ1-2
TGTGCCAGCAGTTTTCAACCACCCTATCACTATGGCTACACCTTC
CASSFQPPYHYGYTF
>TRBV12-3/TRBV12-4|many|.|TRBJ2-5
TGTGCCAGCAGTCTCGACTCTCAAGAGACCCAGTACTTC
CASSLDSQETQYF
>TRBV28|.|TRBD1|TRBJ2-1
TGTGCCAGCAGTTTAGGGGCCTGGACAGGGGGCGCGGGTGAGCAGTTCTTC
CASSLGAWTGGAGEQFF
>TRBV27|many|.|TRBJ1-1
TGTGCCAGCACCACTCTCCTGGCCAACACTGAAGCTTTCTTT
CASTTLLANTEAFF
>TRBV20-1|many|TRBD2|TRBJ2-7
TGCAGTGCCCCGAGGCGGGAGGGGGGCGGCTACGAGCAGTACTTC
CSAPRREGGGYEQYF
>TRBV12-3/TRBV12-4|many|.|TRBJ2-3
TGTGCCAGCAGTACCCTAGACCTTAGCACAGATACGCAGTATTTT
CASSTLDLSTDTQYF
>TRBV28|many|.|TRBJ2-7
TGTGCCAGCAGTTTATACCCCCTTTCCCACGAGCAGTACTTC
CASSLYPLSHEQYF
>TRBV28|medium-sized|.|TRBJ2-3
TGTGCCAGCAGGGACATCACAGATACGCAGTATTTT
CASRDITDTQYF
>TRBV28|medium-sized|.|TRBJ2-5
TGTGCCAGCAGCCGACAAGAGACCCAGTACTTC
CASSRQETQYF
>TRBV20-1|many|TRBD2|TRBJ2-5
TGCAGTGCTTCGGGGGGGCCGGGAGAGACCCAGTACTTC
CSASGGPGETQYF
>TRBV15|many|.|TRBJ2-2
TGTGCCACCAGCAGAGATTACACCGGGGAGCTGTTTTTT
CATSRDYTGELFF
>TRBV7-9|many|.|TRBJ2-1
TGTGCCAGCAGCTTGGAGGCCAATGAGCAGTTCTTC
CASSLEANEQFF
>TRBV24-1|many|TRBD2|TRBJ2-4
TGTGCCACCAGTGATTTGGTAAGCGGGAGAGACATTCAGTACTTC
CATSDLVSGRDIQYF
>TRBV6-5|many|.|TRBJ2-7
TGTGCCAGCAGTTACGGAGGGGGGGAGCAGTACTTC
CASSYGGGEQYF
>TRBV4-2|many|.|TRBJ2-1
TGTGCCAGCAGCCGCGCTGCGAGGGATGAGCAGTTCTTC
CASSRAARDEQFF
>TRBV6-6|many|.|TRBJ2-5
TGTGCCAGCAGTTACTCGCCAGGGTTGGGTTCAAGGAAGACCCAGTACTTC
CASSYSPGLGSRKTQYF
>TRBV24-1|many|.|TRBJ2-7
TGTGCCACCAGTGTCCCCGGGACTTTCGGACGTCCCTCCTACGAGCAGTACTTC
CATSVPGTFGRPSYEQYF
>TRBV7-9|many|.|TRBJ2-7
TGTGCCAGCAGCTTAAAGGGCAGGGGGGAATACGAGCAGTACTTC
CASSLKGRGEYEQYF
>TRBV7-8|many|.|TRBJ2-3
TGTGCCAGCTCCGGTGGAGGGCCCACAGATACGCAGTATTTT
CASSGGGPTDTQYF
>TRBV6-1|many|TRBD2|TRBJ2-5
TGTGCCAGCAGAGGTAGCGGGAGGGCCCCAGAGACCCAGTACTTC
CASRGSGRAPETQYF
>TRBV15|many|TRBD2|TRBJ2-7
TGTGCCACCAGCGTAGCAGCGGGAGCCCCCCCTGAGCAGTACTTC
CATSVAAGAPPEQYF
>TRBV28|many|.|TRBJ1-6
TGTGCCAGCAGTTTACAAAGAGGTTCACCCCTCCACTTT
CASSLQRGSPLHF
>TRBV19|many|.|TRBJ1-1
TGTGCCAGTAGTTTACAGGGAAACACTGAAGCTTTCTTT
CASSLQGNTEAFF
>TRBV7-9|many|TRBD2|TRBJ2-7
TGTGCCAGCAGCGGGAATGGACTAGCGACCTACGAGCAGTACTTC
CASSGNGLATYEQYF
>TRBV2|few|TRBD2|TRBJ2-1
TGTGCCAGTCATGTAGCGGGAGCCTACAATGAGCAGTTCTTC
CASHVAGAYNEQFF
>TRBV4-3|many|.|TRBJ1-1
TGCGCCAGCAGCCAATTTTCGGGGCAGGATGAAGCTTTCTTT
CASSQFSGQDEAFF
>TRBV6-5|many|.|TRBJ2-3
TGTGCCAGCAGTTTGGGAGCAGACACAGATACGCAGTATTTT
CASSLGADTDTQYF
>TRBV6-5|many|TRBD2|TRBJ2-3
TGTGCCAGCAGTTTCCGGGGGGAAAGGGTGTCCTCAGATACGCAGTATTTT
CASSFRGERVSSDTQYF
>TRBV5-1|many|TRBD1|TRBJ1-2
TGCGCCAGCAGCGACAGGGATGGCTACACCTTC
CASSDRDGYTF
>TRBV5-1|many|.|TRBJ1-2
TGCGCCAGCAGCTCTCTCTATACTATCTCGGGACACCGTAACTATGGCTACACCTTC
CASSSLYTISGHRNYGYTF
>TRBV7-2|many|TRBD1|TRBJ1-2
TGTGCCAGCAGCCTAGAGGGACAGTCCTTTAACTATGGCTACACCTTC
CASSLEGQSFNYGYTF
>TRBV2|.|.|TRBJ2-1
TGTGCCAGCAGGCAGAGAAATGAGCAGTTCTTC
CASRQRNEQFF
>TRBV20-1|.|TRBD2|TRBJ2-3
TGCAGTGCTAGAGATACAGCGGGAGTAGGAACAGATACGCAGTATTTT
CSARDTAGVGTDTQYF
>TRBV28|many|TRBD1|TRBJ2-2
TGTGCCAGCAGTTTTTGGTCAGGGGGTACCGGGGAGCTGTTTTTT
CASSFWSGGTGELFF
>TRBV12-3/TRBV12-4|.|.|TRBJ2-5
TGTGCCAGCTGTTTAGCGCCCTCTCCGGGACCCCGCCAAGAGACCCAGTACTTC
CASCLAPSPGPRQETQYF
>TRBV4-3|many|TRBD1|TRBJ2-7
TGCGCCAGCAGCCCCTCGGACAGGGCCTCCTACGAGCAGTACTTC
CASSPSDRASYEQYF
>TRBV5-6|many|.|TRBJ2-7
TGTGCCAGCAGCTTTTCGGTGGGACGTTACTACGAGCAGTACTTC
CASSFSVGRYYEQYF
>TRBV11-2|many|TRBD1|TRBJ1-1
TGTGCCAGCAGCTCCCTCAGGGGGCAGGGTGAAGCTTTCTTT
CASSSLRGQGEAFF